This is a list of T cell receptor beta chains from one sample in a study of OX40 agonist ivuxolimab in advanced cancers. The assay was immunoSEQ multiplex PCR, and TCRdb's table has in-frame clones only and misses some. The repertoire holds more than 95,000 clones, with 85% to 95% as singletons. Sequences were derived from CD4+ or CD8+ T cells sorted from blood, sampled in a trial of the OX40 agonist ivuxolimab. These receptors were taken from an adult with an advanced solid tumor such as melanoma, head and neck, liver or kidney cancer. The conserved cysteine and the conserved F or W are not part of the CDR3 here.

J gene: TRBJ2-1
V gene: TRBV4-3
CDR3 protein: ASSRWVAGSSYNEQF

J gene: TRBJ2-3
V gene: TRBV7-9
CDR3 protein: ASSPMGVDTQY

J gene: TRBJ1-5
V gene: TRBV25-1
CDR3 protein: ASSDFKGDQPQH

J gene: TRBJ2-5
V gene: TRBV11-3
CDR3 protein: ASSLFTTKTQY

J gene: TRBJ1-1
V gene: TRBV5-6
CDR3 protein: ASSPGGRGNTEAF

J gene: TRBJ2-3
V gene: TRBV5-4
CDR3 protein: ASSSYKSGTSTDTQY

J gene: TRBJ2-1
V gene: TRBV6-5
CDR3 protein: ASRMGFSYNEQF

J gene: TRBJ1-3
V gene: TRBV7-2
CDR3 protein: ASSSRPGTGGNTIY

J gene: TRBJ1-1
V gene: TRBV5-1
CDR3 protein: ASSLSRRSNTEAF

J gene: TRBJ2-5
V gene: TRBV11-2
CDR3 protein: ASSRTSPETQY

J gene: TRBJ2-3
V gene: TRBV28
CDR3 protein: ASSLGGQGADTQY

J gene: TRBJ2-1
V gene: TRBV7-9
CDR3 protein: ASSLWAGPFNEQF

J gene: TRBJ2-5
V gene: TRBV28
CDR3 protein: ASSRDRADETQY

J gene: TRBJ2-2
V gene: TRBV28
CDR3 protein: ASSQDTGELF

J gene: TRBJ1-1
V gene: TRBV6-6
CDR3 protein: ASREGQGNTEAF

J gene: TRBJ2-3
V gene: TRBV9
CDR3 protein: ASSVGQSPTDTQY

J gene: TRBJ2-5
V gene: TRBV9
CDR3 protein: ASSPRSPGLAGSARETQY

J gene: TRBJ2-2
V gene: TRBV9
CDR3 protein: ASSVGPRTSGNGELF

J gene: TRBJ2-2
V gene: TRBV7-9
CDR3 protein: ASSLVGIYTGELF

J gene: TRBJ2-1
V gene: TRBV7-3
CDR3 protein: ASSFTRGLYNEQF

J gene: TRBJ2-1
V gene: TRBV5-1
CDR3 protein: ASSLEQTYNEQF

J gene: TRBJ2-3
V gene: TRBV5-4
CDR3 protein: ASSLAWEGDTQY

J gene: TRBJ2-5
V gene: TRBV6-5
CDR3 protein: ASTADRGRLTQY

J gene: TRBJ2-1
V gene: TRBV7-2
CDR3 protein: ASSLGVSGAYNEQF

J gene: TRBJ1-2
V gene: TRBV28
CDR3 protein: ASSYRDRPNYGYT

J gene: TRBJ2-7
V gene: TRBV18
CDR3 protein: ASSPQDSYEQY

J gene: TRBJ2-5
V gene: TRBV28
CDR3 protein: ASITSGREETQY

J gene: TRBJ2-7
V gene: TRBV19
CDR3 protein: ASSISGTGVHEQY